This record looks at one T cell receptor beta chain sequence and its context. Antigen: not known. CDR3 size: 16 residues. Per the germline V gene, CDR1 is MDHEN and CDR2 is SYDVKM. V shed 4 bases and J 8 bases; nucleotides not matched to a gene: 8. Vbeta (60) and Jbeta (13) primers were used in the PCR. Assay used: immunoSEQ multiplex PCR; TCRdb lists only in-frame clones, some missing. The sample carries 100,000 to 150,000 clones, roughly 80% recorded once. This entry is derived from a study of cytomegalovirus exposure and HLA in healthy donors. Study-wide context: Across 350 to 400 genotyped donors, roughly 85% landed in the Caucasian-associated ancestry cluster.

Findings and caveats of the study: Later analysis revealed greater clonal expansion in HLA-associated TCR beta chains than in equally common others. Later analysis identified a missense DCLRE1C variant that was linked to TCR beta V- and J-gene trimming. Rare sequences made up most TCRs, while some public TCRs were found in many donors.

Specimen: PBMCs. The TCR originated in a woman in her sixties in good health and CMV-seronegative. The V and J genes are TRBV28 and TRBJ2-1, with 13 nucleotides matching TRBD2. This CDR3 is CASSSRTSGSQYEQFF. CDR3 in DNA: TGTGCCAGCAGTTCCCGGACTAGCGGGAGTCAGTATGAGCAGTTCTTC.